This passage covers 25 T cell receptor beta chains from one sample sequenced in a study of blood T cell repertoires in COVID-19. Sequenced by immunoSEQ multiplex PCR; TCRdb stores in-frame clones only, minus some. The sample yields about 230,000 clones, 80% to 90% seen once. The sample comprised peripheral blood. These TCRs come from a man in his fifties with COVID-19, enrolled during active disease.

The chain is built from TRBV7-3 and TRBJ2-7; the D gene is possibly TRBD2 (5 bases). V was clipped by 4 bases and J by 2 bases, with 12 bases between them. The CDR3 length is 14 residues. Germline V gene sequence: CDR1 SGHTA, CDR2 FQGTGA. DNA for the CDR3: TGTGCCAGCAGCTCAGGCACCGGGACCTACGAGCAGTACTTC. Translating it yields CASSSGTGTYEQYF.

The V gene is TRBV18, the J gene TRBJ2-7, with 7 bases matching TRBD1. This CDR3 comprises 14 residues. The J segment lost 0 bases and the V segment lost 4 bases, leaving 3 bases of the junction unmatched. Germline lookup yields CDR1 KGHSH and CDR2 LQKENI. This CDR3 is CASSLRDSSYEQYF. The CDR3 DNA sequence: TGTGCCAGCTCACTACGGGACAGCTCCTACGAGCAGTACTTC.

This chain joins TRBV11-2 and TRBJ2-7; TRBD2 might be the D (6 bases). This CDR3 contains 13 residues. From germline, CDR1 is SGHAT and CDR2 FQNNGV. Trimming cost V 2 bases and J 5 bases, with 10 bases left between them. The CDR3 is CASSLHRGNEQYF. The CDR3 DNA sequence: TGTGCCAGCAGCTTACATCGGGGGAACGAGCAGTACTTC.

The chain links TRBV6-5 to TRBJ1-4; maybe TRBD1 (6 bases). The CDR3 totals 15 residues. Germline loops: CDR1 MNHEY, CDR2 SVGAGI. The ends were cut back, 11 bases at V and 0 bases at J, with 16 bases in the middle. CDR3 sequence: CASGVGIATNEKLFF. CDR3 bases: TGTGCCTCAGGGGTTGGGATCGCAACTAATGAAAAACTGTTTTTT.

The chain carries TRBV28 and TRBJ2-1, with 11 bases aligning to TRBD2. V lost 7 bases and J lost 5; bases outside the gene matches: 10. The CDR3 extends over 16 amino acids. Looked up from germline, CDR1 is MDHEN and CDR2 is SYDVKM. CDR3 sequence: CASTNGLAGRNNEQFF. The CDR3 DNA sequence: TGTGCCAGCACCAACGGACTAGCGGGTAGAAACAATGAGCAGTTCTTC. The full variable domain, in which reference TRBV28 and TRBJ2-1 provide the parts outside the CDR3, is DVKVTQSSRYLVKRTGEKVFLECVQDMDHENMFWYRQDPGLGLRLIYFSYDVKMKEKGDIPEGYSVSREKKERFSLILESASTNQTSMYLCASTNGLAGRNNEQFFGPGTRLTVL.

V is TRBV2 and J is TRBJ1-1, with 7 bases fitting TRBD1. CDR3 length: 15 residues. V dropped 6 bases and J dropped 3; count of bases not matched to a gene: 10. In germline, CDR1 is SNHLY, CDR2 FYNNEI. This CDR3 is CASSLFRGSDTEAFF. The CDR3 bases are TGTGCCAGCAGCCTCTTCAGGGGGTCGGACACTGAAGCTTTCTTT. The full variable domain, in which reference TRBV2 and TRBJ1-1 provide the parts outside the CDR3, is EPEVTQTPSHQVTQMGQEVILRCVPISNHLYFYWYRQILGQKVEFLVSFYNNEISEKSEIFDDQFSVERPDGSNFTLKIRSTKLEDSAMYFCASSLFRGSDTEAFFGQGTRLTVV.

V gene TRBV30 combines with J gene TRBJ1-5; 11 bases align to TRBD1. Unmatched junction bases numbered 8, after V lost 2 bases and J lost 5 bases. Per the germline V gene, CDR1 is GTSNPN and CDR2 is SVGIG (reference sequence). The CDR3 consists of 16 residues. The CDR3 nucleotides are TGTGCCTGGAGTCCGTGGACAGGGGGCTACGATCAGCCCCAGCATTTT. Translated: CAWSPWTGGYDQPQHF.

V is TRBV24-1 and J is TRBJ2-1; D may be TRBD2 (6 bases). Trimming removed 0 bases from V and 0 bases from J, with 14 bases in between. This CDR3 region has 18 residues. CDR1 is KGHDR and CDR2 is SFDVKD in the germline V gene. CDR3 residues: CATSDLRQGLGSYNEQFF. CDR3 nucleotide sequence: TGTGCCACCAGTGATTTGAGGCAGGGACTCGGCTCCTACAATGAGCAGTTCTTC.

This chain connects TRBV30 to TRBJ2-7; tentatively, D is TRBD1 (6 bases). This CDR3 has 11 amino acids. V lost 7 bases to trimming and J lost 4 bases, with 11 bases between them. CDR1 is GTSNPN, CDR2 SVGIG, per germline (reference sequence). This chain's CDR3 is CASGHQYEQYF. In nucleotides, the CDR3 is TGTGCCTCGGGACACCAGTACGAGCAGTACTTC.

Notes on this clone: The junction differs from germline at one of its ends, possibly a read error. This chain joins TRBV6-9 and TRBJ1-1; 8 nucleotides line up with TRBD1. The CDR3 length is 17 residues. Germline CDR1 and CDR2: MNHGY and SVAAGI. CDR3 in DNA: TGTGCCAGCATCATTATCGCTTACAGGGGGTTGAAGACTGAAGCTTTCTTT. Its translation: CASIIIAYRGLKTEAFF.

The rearrangement joins TRBV5-4 to TRBJ2-7, with a weak D call TRBD1 (5 bases). The CDR3 runs 14 residues. Germline lookup yields CDR1 SGHNT and CDR2 YYREEE (reference sequence). The V gene lost 1 base and the J gene lost 1 base, with 9 bases spanning the gap. CDR3 in DNA: TGTGCCAGCAGCTTGCAGGGTTTGTCCTACGAGCAGTACTTC. It codes for CASSLQGLSYEQYF.

The chain links TRBV6-5 to TRBJ2-5, with D possibly matching TRBD1 (6 bases). The CDR3 loop spans 13 amino acids. With 6 bases removed from V and 2 bases from J, the gap between germline ends came to 10 bases. The germline V gene has CDR1 MNHEY and CDR2 SVGAGI. The CDR3 spells CASRGQMQETQYF. The CDR3 DNA follows: TGTGCCAGCAGAGGACAGATGCAAGAGACCCAGTACTTC.

This chain uses TRBV7-6 with TRBJ2-1, with D possibly matching TRBD1 (6 bases). The CDR3 has 18 residues. The germline V and J ends were trimmed by 1 base and 2 bases, with 18 bases remaining between them. The germline V gene has CDR1 SGHVS and CDR2 FNYEAQ. The CDR3 sequence: CASSLVPRVGATYNEQFF. The CDR3 region has the DNA TGTGCCAGCAGCTTAGTGCCCCGCGTGGGGGCCACCTACAATGAGCAGTTCTTC.

The gene calls are TRBV11-2 and TRBJ2-7; 7 bases agree with TRBD2. The J segment lost 3 bases and the V segment lost 1 base, leaving 15 bases of the junction unmatched. The CDR3 is 18 amino acids. The V gene's germline CDR1 is SGHAT and CDR2 FQNNGV. The CDR3, as DNA: TGTGCCAGCAGCTTAGTTTTAGGGAGCGGGACCTCACACTACGAGCAGTACTTC. This codes for CASSLVLGSGTSHYEQYF.

The rearrangement links TRBV27 to TRBJ1-1; D uncertain. The CDR3 is 15 amino acids. Germline lookup yields CDR1 MNHEY and CDR2 SMNVEV (reference sequence). Trimming pared 0 bases from V and 2 bases from J, leaving 10 bases between. The CDR3 nucleotides are TGTGCCAGCAGTTTATCGTTCAGGCCAAACACTGAAGCTTTCTTT. It codes for CASSLSFRPNTEAFF.

The chain couples TRBV7-9 to TRBJ1-1; 9 bases match TRBD1. This CDR3 has 15 residues. With 5 bases clipped from V and 5 bases from J, the junction kept 9 bases outside the gene matches. Germline CDR1 and CDR2: SEHNR and FQNEAQ (reference sequence). The CDR3 DNA reads TGTGCCAGCAGCCTAACAGGGGGCGCAGGGACTGAAGCTTTCTTT. This encodes CASSLTGGAGTEAFF. Complete variable domain (other parts from reference TRBV7-9 and TRBJ1-1): DTGVSQNPRHKITKRGQNVTFRCDPISEHNRLYWYRQTLGQGPEFLTYFQNEAQLEKSRLLSDRFSAERPKGSFSTLEIQRTEQGDSAMYLCASSLTGGAGTEAFFGQGTRLTVV.

This sequence joins TRBV9 and TRBJ1-5; 9 nucleotides agree with TRBD1. CDR1 is SGDLS and CDR2 is YYNGEE in the germline V gene. J was trimmed by 3 bases and V by 4 bases; bases with no gene match: 8. This CDR3 contains 16 residues. The CDR3 coding sequence is TGTGCCAGCAGCCCGGGGACAGGGCTGAACAATCAGCCCCAGCATTTT. Translation: CASSPGTGLNNQPQHF.

The chain uses TRBV4-1 and TRBJ2-2, with 14 positions matching TRBD2. V was clipped by 0 bases and J by 4 bases; unmatched bases: 13. Germline-derived CDR1 and CDR2 are MGHRA and YSYEKL. The CDR3 sequence is 21 residues long. CDR3 nucleotide sequence: TGCGCCAGCAGCCAAGAGGGGACAGGGGAAGGACTAGCGGGAGGCACCGGGGAGCTGTTTTTT. Translation gives CASSQEGTGEGLAGGTGELFF.

The chain links TRBV7-9 to TRBJ2-3, with 12 nucleotides matching TRBD2. With V trimmed by 2 bases and J by 3 bases, 6 bases remained unmatched. This CDR3 is built from 17 residues. Per the germline V gene, CDR1 is SEHNR and CDR2 is FQNEAQ (reference sequence). The CDR3 spells CASSLNELAGGTDTQYF. In DNA, the CDR3 is TGTGCCAGCAGCTTAAACGAACTAGCGGGGGGAACAGATACGCAGTATTTT.

This clone came up once. The chain couples TRBV7-9 to TRBJ1-4; the D gene is possibly TRBD1 (5 bases). Germline CDR1 and CDR2: SEHNR and FQNEAQ (reference sequence). The CDR3 is made up of 18 amino acids. Trimming took 4 bases from V and 4 from J, leaving 22 bases between them. Written as DNA, the CDR3 is TGTGCCAGCAGCTCACACACCCGACAGTCCGTAGTTAATGAAAAACTGTTTTTT. Translation: CASSSHTRQSVVNEKLFF.

V and J are TRBV5-1 and TRBJ2-2; TRBD2 is a possible D gene (6 bases). Germline V lookup: CDR1 SGHRS, CDR2 YFSETQ. The CDR3 consists of 14 residues. Trimming took 4 bases from V and 3 from J, leaving 10 bases between them. The chain's CDR3 is CASSPSEYTGELFF. CDR3 nucleotide sequence: TGCGCCAGCAGCCCTAGCGAGTACACCGGGGAGCTGTTTTTT.

A single count supports this clone. This chain links TRBV28 with TRBJ1-2; D uncertain. The CDR3 runs 14 residues. Germline CDR1 is MDHEN and CDR2 is SYDVKM. With 4 bases removed from V and 1 base from J, the gap between germline ends came to 10 bases. The DNA of the CDR3 is TGTGCCAGCAGTTCGGCGGCGGGTAACTATGGCTACACCTTC. It translates to CASSSAAGNYGYTF.

This chain joins TRBV6-2 or TRBV6-3 and TRBJ1-5; 7 positions agree with TRBD1. The CDR3 runs to 15 residues. Germline lookup yields CDR1 MNHEY and CDR2 SVGEGT. V lost 4 bases and J lost 1; bases outside the gene matches: 4. CDR3 residues: CASSLQGRSNQPQHF. The CDR3 coding sequence is TGTGCCAGCAGTTTACAGGGGAGAAGCAATCAGCCCCAGCATTTT.

The chain carries TRBV2 and TRBJ2-1; 9 bases are a match to TRBD1. The germline gives CDR1 SNHLY, CDR2 FYNNEI. Trimming took 5 bases from V and 11 from J; bases not matched to a gene: 4. The CDR3 is 12 residues long. CDR3 coding DNA: TGTGCCAGCAGTACTACAGGGGGCCAGCAGTTCTTC. Residues: CASSTTGGQQFF.

The chain has TRBV10-2 and TRBJ1-2, with unresolved D. The CDR3 totals 12 residues. Germline V lookup: CDR1 WSHSY, CDR2 SAAADI. The V end lost 4 bases, the J end lost 2 bases, and 5 bases lay between the germline ends. In DNA form, the CDR3 reads TGCGCCAGCAGTGGCAGGAACTATGGCTACACCTTC. This gives the protein CASSGRNYGYTF.